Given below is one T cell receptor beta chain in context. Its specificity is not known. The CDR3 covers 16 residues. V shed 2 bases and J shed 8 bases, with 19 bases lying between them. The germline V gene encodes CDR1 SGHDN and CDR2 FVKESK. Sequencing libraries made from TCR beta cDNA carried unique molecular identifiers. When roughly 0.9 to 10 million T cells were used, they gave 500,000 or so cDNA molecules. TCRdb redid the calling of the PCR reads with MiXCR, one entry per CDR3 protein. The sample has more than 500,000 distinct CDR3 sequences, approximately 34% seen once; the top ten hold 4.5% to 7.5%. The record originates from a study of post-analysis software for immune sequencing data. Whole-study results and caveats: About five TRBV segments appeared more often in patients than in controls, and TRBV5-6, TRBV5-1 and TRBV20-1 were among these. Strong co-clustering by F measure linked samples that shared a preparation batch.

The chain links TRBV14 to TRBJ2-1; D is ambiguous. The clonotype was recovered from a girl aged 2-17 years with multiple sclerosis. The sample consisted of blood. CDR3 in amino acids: CASSQWAPTPPHEQFF. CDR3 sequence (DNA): TGTGCCAGCAGCCAATGGGCTCCGACCCCCCCCCATGAGCAGTTCTTC.